The T cell receptor beta chain under discussion was sequenced for a study of technical replicates of blood from a few donors. Repertoires were generated with immunoSEQ multiplex PCR, while TCRdb's copy carries only in-frame clones and drops some. The sample includes roughly 69,000 clones, around 87% seen only once; the top ten take approximately 4.9%. This CDR3 comprises 13 residues. V dropped 5 bases and J dropped 7; count of bases not matched to a gene: 2. Germline CDR1 reads MNHEY; CDR2 reads SVGAGI. The clonotype comes from a human donor in good health. Some clones in this sample may be carry-over from other donors' samples. The sample taken for sequencing was PBMCs. The rearrangement uses TRBV6-5 and TRBJ2-7; the match to TRBD2 covers 13 bases. CDR3 sequence: CASSKTSGREQYF. DNA of the CDR3: TGTGCCAGCAGTAAGACTAGCGGGAGGGAGCAGTACTTC.